What follows are 18 T cell receptor beta chains derived from one specimen sequenced in a study of blood T cell repertoires in COVID-19. This table comes from immunoSEQ multiplex PCR, and its TCRdb copy is limited to in-frame clones, with some not included. The sample lists around 310,000 clones, roughly 89% seen once, with 0.8% to 1.3% in the top ten. The sequenced sample consisted of peripheral blood. Receptor source: a woman aged 40-49 years with COVID-19, enrolled during active disease.

The rearrangement links TRBV27 to TRBJ1-2; 9 bases fit TRBD1. Germline CDR1 and CDR2: MNHEY and SMNVEV (reference sequence). V lost 4 bases, J lost 6 bases, and 12 bases stayed unmatched. This CDR3 comprises 16 residues. The CDR3 region is CASSYRPGTGKNGYTF. CDR3 DNA sequence: TGTGCCAGCAGTTACCGTCCCGGGACAGGGAAAAATGGCTACACCTTC.

The chain combines TRBV27 with TRBJ2-7; D is unclear. The CDR3 is made up of 13 amino acids. V lost 1 base, J lost 6 bases, and 10 bases lay in between. Per the germline V gene, CDR1 is MNHEY and CDR2 is SMNVEV (reference sequence). This CDR3 reads CASSLYFPGEQYF. Here the CDR3 DNA reads TGTGCCAGCAGTTTATATTTCCCCGGCGAGCAGTACTTC.

The chain couples TRBV7-9 to TRBJ1-1; no clear D gene. The V end lost 3 bases, the J end lost 4 bases, and 12 bases lay between the germline ends. This CDR3 is built from 14 residues. Germline values: CDR1 SEHNR, CDR2 FQNEAQ (reference sequence). The CDR3 DNA is TGTGCCAGCAGCTTGTATGCGGTAGGCACTGAAGCTTTCTTT. It codes for CASSLYAVGTEAFF.

This chain uses TRBV7-8 with TRBJ1-2; 8 nucleotides match TRBD1. CDR1 SGHVS and CDR2 FQNEAQ come from the germline V gene. After removal of 5 bases from V and 4 bases from J, the junction contained 12 bases not matched to a gene. This CDR3 comprises 16 residues. CDR3 residues: CASSHGTGTGRYGYTF. The CDR3 coding sequence is TGTGCCAGCAGCCATGGGACCGGGACAGGCCGCTATGGCTACACCTTC.

The chain recombines TRBV28 with TRBJ2-4, with D possibly TRBD1 on 6 matching bases. The V gene's germline CDR1 is MDHEN and CDR2 SYDVKM. V lost 5 bases and J lost 4, with 21 bases in between. The CDR3 loop spans 17 amino acids. CDR3: CASSPFSLGTPKNIQYF. DNA of the CDR3: TGTGCCAGCAGTCCTTTCTCCCTCGGGACACCGAAAAACATTCAGTACTTC.

This clone has only a few counts. This sequence joins TRBV7-9 and TRBJ2-7; 8 nucleotides line up with TRBD1. Germline V lookup: CDR1 SEHNR, CDR2 FQNEAQ (reference sequence). The length of the CDR3 is 13 residues. With 4 bases clipped from V and 3 bases from J, the junction kept 2 bases outside the gene matches. The chain's CDR3 is CASSSTGGYEQYF. CDR3 nucleotide sequence: TGTGCCAGCAGCTCTACAGGGGGCTACGAGCAGTACTTC.

This rearrangement joins TRBV7-2 to TRBJ1-4; TRBD1 matches 7 bases. The CDR3 runs 15 residues. V was pared by 1 base and J by 10 bases, with 9 bases of the junction left unmatched. Germline values: CDR1 SGHTA, CDR2 FQGNSA. The CDR3 region is CASSLVQGGRGKLFF. In DNA, the CDR3 is TGTGCCAGCAGCTTAGTGCAAGGGGGCAGAGGAAAACTGTTTTTT. Filled out from reference TRBV7-2 and TRBJ1-4, the complete variable domain reads GAGVSQSPSNKVTEKGKDVELRCDPISGHTALYWYRQSLGQGLEFLIYFQGNSAPDKSGLPSDRFSAERTGGSVSTLTIQRTQQEDSAVYLCASSLVQGGRGKLFFGSGTQLSVL.

The chain carries TRBV11-3 and TRBJ2-7; 8 bases are shared with TRBD1. CDR3 length: 15 amino acids. After removal of 6 bases from V and 0 bases from J, the junction contained 7 bases not matched to a gene. Per germline, CDR1 SGHNT and CDR2 YENEEA. CDR3 sequence reads: CASSSGQGGSYEQYF. CDR3 DNA: TGTGCCAGCAGTTCCGGACAGGGAGGCTCCTACGAGCAGTACTTC.

The gene calls are TRBV23-1 and TRBJ1-5; 8 bases fit TRBD1. TRBV23-1 is flagged as an ORF with uncertain function. J gave up 5 bases and V 3 bases, and 12 bases lay outside the gene matches. CDR3 size: 17 residues. The DNA of the CDR3 is TGCGCCAGCAGTCACCTCTATCAGGGGGCCGGGGATCAGCCCCAGCATTTT. Translation: CASSHLYQGAGDQPQHF.

The rearrangement links TRBV4-3 to TRBJ1-6; D remains ambiguous. V was clipped by 4 bases and J by 4 bases, with 11 bases between them. CDR3 length: 15 residues. Germline values: CDR1 LGHNA, CDR2 YSLEER. For the CDR3, the DNA is TGCGCCAGCAGCCTTGATACTGAGTATAATTCACCCCTCCACTTT. Translation gives CASSLDTEYNSPLHF.

The rearrangement joins TRBV19 to TRBJ1-1; 9 bases match TRBD1. With 9 bases clipped from V and 5 bases from J, the junction kept 7 bases outside the gene matches. The germline V gene encodes CDR1 LNHDA and CDR2 SQIVND (reference sequence). The CDR3 has 13 residues. The CDR3 protein is CASTTGGWTEAFF. The CDR3 DNA follows: TGTGCCAGCACCACAGGGGGCTGGACTGAAGCTTTCTTT.

The V call is TRBV7-8, the J call TRBJ1-4, with 9 positions matching TRBD1. The junction had 3 bases not matched to a gene; V was cut back by 4 bases and J by 3 bases. Germline CDR1 and CDR2: SGHVS and FQNEAQ. CDR3 length: 15 amino acids. In DNA form, the CDR3 reads TGTGCCAGCAGCTCACAGGGGGCCCCTAATGAAAAACTGTTTTTT. It codes for CASSSQGAPNEKLFF.

The chain recombines TRBV15 with TRBJ1-5; D unclear. Germline CDR1 LNHNV, CDR2 YYDKDF (reference sequence). V shed 5 bases and J shed 1 base, with 9 bases lying between them. The CDR3 consists of 14 residues. CDR3 loop: CATSLRQSNQPQHF. The CDR3 DNA is TGTGCCACCAGCCTACGACAAAGCAATCAGCCCCAGCATTTT.

V is TRBV7-9 and J is TRBJ1-1; D perhaps matches TRBD1 (6 bases). CDR1 SEHNR and CDR2 FQNEAQ come from the germline V gene (reference sequence). The CDR3 loop spans 12 amino acids. Trimming took off 7 bases at V and 5 bases at J, with 11 bases between the two ends. The CDR3 region is CASIRQGTEAFF. The CDR3 nucleotides are TGTGCCAGCATACGGCAGGGGACTGAAGCTTTCTTT.

The chain has TRBV7-3 and TRBJ2-1; 7 positions agree with TRBD1. The CDR3 is made up of 16 amino acids. Germline loops: CDR1 SGHTA, CDR2 FQGTGA. V lost 5 bases to trimming and J lost 3 bases; unmatched junction nucleotides: 10. In nucleotides, the CDR3 is TGTGCCAGCAGCCCCAGGGGGAGAGGACTCTACAATGAGCAGTTCTTC. This encodes CASSPRGRGLYNEQFF. The entire variable domain, with the rest obtained from reference TRBV7-3 and TRBJ2-1, is as follows: GAGVSQTPSNKVTEKGKYVELRCDPISGHTALYWYRQSLGQGPEFLIYFQGTGAADDSGLPNDRFFAVRPEGSVSTLKIQRTERGDSAVYLCASSPRGRGLYNEQFFGPGTRLTVL.

The chain is built from TRBV27 and TRBJ2-3; weak D call: TRBD2 (6 bases). The V gene's germline CDR1 is MNHEY and CDR2 SMNVEV (reference sequence). The V end was cut by 5 bases, the J end by 2 bases, with 11 bases between. CDR3 length: 14 amino acids. Here the CDR3 reads CASSMRGNTDTQYF. CDR3 coding DNA: TGTGCCAGCAGTATGCGGGGAAACACAGATACGCAGTATTTT.

The genes are TRBV24-1 and TRBJ1-5; D perhaps matches TRBD1 (6 bases). Germline V gives CDR1 KGHDR, CDR2 SFDVKD. The V and J ends lost 12 bases and 2 bases respectively, with 13 bases between them. The CDR3 extends over 13 amino acids. Here the CDR3 reads CAYYEGGNQPQHF. In DNA, the CDR3 is TGTGCCTACTACGAGGGGGGCAATCAGCCCCAGCATTTT.

The chain combines TRBV6-2 or TRBV6-3 with TRBJ2-2, with 11 bases fitting TRBD2. The CDR3 extends over 21 amino acids. The V gene end was trimmed by 5 bases and the J gene end by 0 bases; junction bases not matched to a gene: 17. Germline CDR1 reads MNHEY; CDR2 reads SVGEGT. The CDR3 bases are TGTGCCAGCAGTCTATTTCGTGCTAGCGGGAGGCCTTTTACGAACACCGGGGAGCTGTTTTTT. Translation: CASSLFRASGRPFTNTGELFF.